Below are 19 T cell receptor beta chains sequenced from a single sample in a study of T cell responses to AZD1222 COVID-19 vaccine. Using immunoSEQ multiplex PCR, the repertoire was profiled, and TCRdb retains in-frame clones only, with some absent. The sample holds some 78,000 clones; around 82% are singletons and the top ten take 1.3%. The source material was peripheral blood, sampled 28 days after the second AZD1222 dose. These receptors were collected from an adult who received the AZD1222 COVID-19 vaccine.

The chain carries TRBV28 and TRBJ1-5; TRBD1 matches at 9 bases. This CDR3 comprises 17 residues. The V and J ends lost 6 bases and 4 bases, in that order; junction bases with no gene match: 13. Germline V gene lookup returns CDR1 MDHEN and CDR2 SYDVKM. The CDR3 here is CASSHKPGQGKNQPQHF. The CDR3, as DNA: TGTGCCAGCAGCCATAAACCGGGACAGGGAAAAAATCAGCCCCAGCATTTT.

The chain recombines TRBV19 with TRBJ1-5; D call uncertain. This CDR3 has 13 residues. Deletions cut 6 bases from V and 6 bases from J, with 12 bases between. CDR1 and CDR2 from the germline V gene are LNHDA and SQIVND (reference sequence). The CDR3 region is CASRNKYPQPQHF. In DNA form, the CDR3 reads TGTGCCAGTAGGAACAAGTATCCTCAGCCCCAGCATTTT.

CDR3 sequence: CASSPNPGQGTGGELFF. CDR3 bases: TGTGCCAGCTCACCGAATCCGGGACAGGGAACGGGCGGGGAGCTGTTTTTT. The V and J genes are TRBV18 and TRBJ2-2; 9 bases agree with TRBD1. The CDR3 has 17 amino acids. V lost 3 bases and J lost 7; bases outside the gene matches: 12. Germline V gene sequence: CDR1 KGHSH, CDR2 LQKENI.

This chain links TRBV19 with TRBJ1-1, with 8 positions matching TRBD1. The CDR3 covers 14 residues. V shed 4 bases and J 6 bases; nucleotides not matched to a gene: 7. CDR1 is LNHDA, CDR2 SQIVND, per germline (reference sequence). CDR3 sequence: CASSKGQGRAEAFF. The CDR3 coding sequence is TGTGCCAGTAGTAAAGGACAGGGCAGGGCTGAAGCTTTCTTT. The whole variable domain, remainder taken from reference TRBV19 and TRBJ1-1, is DGGITQSPKYLFRKEGQNVTLSCEQNLNHDAMYWYRQDPGQGLRLIYYSQIVNDFQKGDIAEGYSVSREKKESFPLTVTSAQKNPTAFYLCASSKGQGRAEAFFGQGTRLTVV.

This clone has just one count. This rearrangement joins TRBV29-1 to TRBJ1-1, with a possible D match to TRBD1 (6 bases). The CDR3 length is 14 residues. Trimming stripped 4 bases from V and 1 base from J, with 13 bases between. Looked up from germline, CDR1 is SQVTM and CDR2 is ANQGSEA. CDR3 in amino acids: CSVGHRQANTEAFF. The CDR3 DNA reads TGCAGCGTTGGACATCGACAGGCGAACACTGAAGCTTTCTTT.

V is TRBV9 and J is TRBJ1-1; possible D gene TRBD1, 5 bases. The germline gives CDR1 SGDLS, CDR2 YYNGEE. V lost 5 bases and J lost 1, with 15 bases in between. CDR3 length: 15 residues. In DNA, the CDR3 is TGTGCCAGCAGTGCAAACCCCAGGGAGAACACTGAAGCTTTCTTT. As protein: CASSANPRENTEAFF.

This clone was seen a handful of times. The chain recombines TRBV27 with TRBJ1-2, with D perhaps matching TRBD1 (6 bases). Looked up from germline, CDR1 is MNHEY and CDR2 is SMNVEV (reference sequence). Trimming took 1 base from V and 4 from J, leaving 13 bases between them. The CDR3 length is 15 residues. CDR3 protein: CASSLLAGASYGYTF. The CDR3 nucleotides read TGTGCCAGCAGTTTATTGGCAGGGGCTAGCTATGGCTACACCTTC.

The chain is built from TRBV15 and TRBJ1-5; maybe TRBD1 (6 bases). CDR3 length equals 17 residues. From germline, CDR1 is LNHNV and CDR2 YYDKDF (reference sequence). The V and J ends lost 1 base and 0 bases respectively, with 13 bases between them. CDR3 residues: CATSRVEGHISNQPQHF. CDR3 DNA sequence: TGTGCCACCAGCAGAGTGGAGGGACATATTAGCAATCAGCCCCAGCATTTT. Variable domain in full (rest from reference TRBV15 and TRBJ1-5): DAMVIQNPRYQVTQFGKPVTLSCSQTLNHNVMYWYQQKSSQAPKLLFHYYDKDFNNEADTPDNFQSRRPNTSFCFLDIRSPGLGDTAMYLCATSRVEGHISNQPQHFGDGTRLSIL.

This clone was picked up one time. The chain combines TRBV5-1 with TRBJ2-3, with a weak D call TRBD2 (6 bases). V shed 0 bases and J shed 1 base, with 9 bases lying between them. The germline V gene encodes CDR1 SGHRS and CDR2 YFSETQ. CDR3 length equals 15 residues. CDR3 sequence (DNA): TGCGCCAGCAGCTTGGAGGCTAGCGGCACAGATACGCAGTATTTT. This encodes CASSLEASGTDTQYF.

The chain is built from TRBV11-2 and TRBJ1-2; D gene uncertain. Germline V CDR1 and CDR2: SGHAT, FQNNGV. V was clipped by 0 bases and J by 3 bases, with 11 bases between them. This CDR3 comprises 15 residues. CDR3: CASSLDSRAYYGYTF. CDR3 coding DNA: TGTGCCAGCAGCTTAGACTCTCGGGCCTACTATGGCTACACCTTC.

The CDR3 sequence is CASRKGLYNEQFF. CDR3 nucleotide sequence: TGTGCCAGCAGAAAGGGGTTATACAATGAGCAGTTCTTC. The gene calls are TRBV19 and TRBJ2-1; a possible D gene is TRBD1 (5 bases). CDR3 length equals 13 residues. The germline V gene has CDR1 LNHDA and CDR2 SQIVND (reference sequence). Trimming took 9 bases from V and 4 from J, leaving 13 bases between them.

The rearrangement links TRBV5-6 to TRBJ1-5; 7 bases map to TRBD1. Germline lookup yields CDR1 SGHDT and CDR2 YYEEEE. CDR3 length: 14 amino acids. V gave up 3 bases and J gave up 6 bases; unmatched junction bases: 6. In nucleotides, the CDR3 is TGTGCCAGCAGCTCAAGGGGGCTGGGTCAGCCCCAGCATTTT. This gives the protein CASSSRGLGQPQHF.

This clone was detected only once. This chain joins TRBV3-1 (or the pseudogene TRBV3-2) and TRBJ2-7; 13 bases line up with TRBD2. Trimming took 1 base from V and 6 from J; bases not matched to a gene: 6. The CDR3 runs 16 residues. Germline loops: CDR1 LGHDT, CDR2 YNNKEL (reference sequence). CDR3 sequence reads: CASSQVLAGGPREQYF. The CDR3 DNA is TGTGCCAGCAGCCAAGTACTAGCGGGAGGGCCTCGCGAGCAGTACTTC.

This clone was counted between two and nine times. This rearrangement joins TRBV27 to TRBJ1-2; D is undetermined. V was trimmed by 5 bases and J by 7 bases, leaving 26 bases between them. The CDR3 has 17 residues. Germline CDR1 MNHEY, CDR2 SMNVEV (reference sequence). This CDR3 is CASSPLYTRFLPAGYTF. CDR3 nucleotide sequence: TGTGCCAGCAGTCCCCTCTACACTAGGTTTCTCCCCGCTGGCTACACCTTC.

This clone was observed a handful of times. V usage is TRBV5-8 and J usage is TRBJ1-6; TRBD1 aligns across 8 bases. V dropped 0 bases and J dropped 7; count of bases not matched to a gene: 3. Germline CDR1 reads SGHTS; CDR2 reads YDEGEE. The CDR3 spans 15 residues. Here the CDR3 reads CASSLGQGKNSPLHF. CDR3 sequence (DNA): TGTGCCAGCAGCTTGGGACAGGGGAAGAATTCACCCCTCCACTTT.

The chain uses TRBV28 and TRBJ1-2; possibly TRBD1 for D (6 bases). Trimming stripped 2 bases from V and 5 bases from J, with 9 bases between. The germline gives CDR1 MDHEN, CDR2 SYDVKM. The CDR3 covers 13 residues. DNA for the CDR3: TGTGCCAGCAGTTTACAGGGGAGGTATGGCTACACCTTC. Protein product: CASSLQGRYGYTF.

V is TRBV2 and J is TRBJ2-1; D is perhaps TRBD2 (5 bases). Germline loops: CDR1 SNHLY, CDR2 FYNNEI. The CDR3 runs to 15 residues. V lost 9 bases to trimming and J lost 7 bases, with 22 bases between them. The CDR3 DNA sequence: TGTGCCAGTCGACCGCCGCAGGACTCGGGGAATGAGCAGTTCTTC. Protein: CASRPPQDSGNEQFF.

The chain employs TRBV5-1 and TRBJ1-1; TRBD1 might be the D (5 bases). Trimming left V 0 bases short and J 5 bases short, with 8 bases between. This CDR3 contains 13 residues. Per the germline V gene, CDR1 is SGHRS and CDR2 is YFSETQ. The CDR3, as DNA: TGCGCCAGCAGCTTGGGGACACAAACTGAAGCTTTCTTT. It is translated as CASSLGTQTEAFF.

This sequence joins TRBV5-4 and TRBJ2-1; tentative D call: TRBD1 (6 bases). The length of the CDR3 is 15 residues. Germline assignment: CDR1 SGHNT and CDR2 YYREEE (reference sequence). Trimming removed 0 bases from V and 7 bases from J, with 14 bases in between. For the CDR3, the DNA is TGTGCCAGCAGCTTGGACAGGGCAGCGTGGAATGAGCAGTTCTTC. Translated, it gives CASSLDRAAWNEQFF.